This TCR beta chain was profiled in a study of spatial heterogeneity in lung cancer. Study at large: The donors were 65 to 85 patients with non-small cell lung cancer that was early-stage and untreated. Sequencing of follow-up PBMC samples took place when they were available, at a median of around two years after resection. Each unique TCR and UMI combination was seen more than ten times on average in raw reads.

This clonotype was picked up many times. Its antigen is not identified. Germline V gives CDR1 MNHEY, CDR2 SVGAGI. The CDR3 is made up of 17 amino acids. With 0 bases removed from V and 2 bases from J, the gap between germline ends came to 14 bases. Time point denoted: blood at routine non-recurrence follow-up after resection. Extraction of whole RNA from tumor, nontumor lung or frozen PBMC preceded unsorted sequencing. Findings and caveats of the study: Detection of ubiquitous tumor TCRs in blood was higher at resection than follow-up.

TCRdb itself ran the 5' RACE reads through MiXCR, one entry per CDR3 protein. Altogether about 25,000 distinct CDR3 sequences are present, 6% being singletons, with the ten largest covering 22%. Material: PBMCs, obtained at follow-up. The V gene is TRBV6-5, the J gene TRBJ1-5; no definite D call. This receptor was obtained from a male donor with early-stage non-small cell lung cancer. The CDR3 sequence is CASSYSARYGGNQPQHF. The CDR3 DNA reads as TGTGCCAGCAGTTACTCGGCCAGGTACGGGGGCAATCAGCCCCAGCATTTT.